This TCR beta chain stems from a study of T cells in Graves' hyperthyroidism and ophthalmopathy. In the ophthalmopathy cohort, Clinical Activity Score was at least 3, NOSPECS grade at least 4, and duration under 3 months. Every diagnosis used clinical symptoms, serum thyroxine and TRAb, thyroid ultrasound and orbital computed tomography. This clonotype was counted at least ten times. Its antigen is undetermined. There were TCR beta CDR3 regions amplified from RNA transcripts. The TCR CDR3 was amplified in a first-round RT-PCR using the HTBI primer set. In TCRdb, the multiplex PCR reads were re-called with MiXCR into one record per CDR3 protein. Of 640,000 or so distinct CDR3 sequences in the sample, roughly 14% were seen once. Study-wide results and caveats: Ophthalmopathy cases were set apart from stable hyperthyroidism by a 13 V-J model. Blood shared most expanded thyroid clonotypes above 0.001.

V lost 1 base, J lost 4 bases, and 14 bases lay in between. Germline V gene sequence: CDR1 LNHDA, CDR2 SQIVND (reference sequence). This CDR3 spans 15 amino acids. Sequencing was performed on blood. The sequence derives from a woman aged 40 to 50 with Graves' ophthalmopathy. The gene calls are TRBV19 and TRBJ2-7, with D tentatively TRBD2 (5 bases). CDR3 nucleotides: TGTGCCAGTAGTATAGCTGGGAGTACCCCATACGAGCAGTACTTC. Its protein product is CASSIAGSTPYEQYF.